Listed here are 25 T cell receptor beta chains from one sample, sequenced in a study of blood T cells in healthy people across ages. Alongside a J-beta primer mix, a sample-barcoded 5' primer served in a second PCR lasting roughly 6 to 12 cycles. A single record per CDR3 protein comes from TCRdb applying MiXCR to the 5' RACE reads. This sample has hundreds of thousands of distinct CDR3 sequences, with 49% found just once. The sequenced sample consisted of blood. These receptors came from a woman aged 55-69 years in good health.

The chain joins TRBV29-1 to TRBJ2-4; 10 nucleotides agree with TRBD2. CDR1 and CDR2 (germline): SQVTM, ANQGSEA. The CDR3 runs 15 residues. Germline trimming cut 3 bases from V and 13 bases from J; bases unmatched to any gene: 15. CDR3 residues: CSVEGLAGVYNEQYF. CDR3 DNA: TGCAGCGTTGAGGGTCTAGCGGGAGTTTACAATGAGCAGTACTTC.

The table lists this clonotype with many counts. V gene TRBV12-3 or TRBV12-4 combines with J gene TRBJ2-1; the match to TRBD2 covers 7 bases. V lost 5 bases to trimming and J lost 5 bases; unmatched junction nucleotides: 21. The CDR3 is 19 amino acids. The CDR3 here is CASSPITRFLAGADNEQFF. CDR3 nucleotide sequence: TGTGCCAGCAGTCCGATTACCCGTTTCCTGGCGGGAGCTGACAATGAGCAGTTCTTC.

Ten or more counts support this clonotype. The CDR3 DNA follows: TGCAGTGCTGAGGACGGAAATCTACGCACAGATACGCAGTATTTT. Protein: CSAEDGNLRTDTQYF. V and J are TRBV20-1 and TRBJ2-3, with unresolved D. The CDR3 is 15 residues long. CDR1 and CDR2 (germline): DFQATT, SNEGSKA (reference sequence). V lost 5 bases to trimming and J lost 1 base, with 16 bases between them.

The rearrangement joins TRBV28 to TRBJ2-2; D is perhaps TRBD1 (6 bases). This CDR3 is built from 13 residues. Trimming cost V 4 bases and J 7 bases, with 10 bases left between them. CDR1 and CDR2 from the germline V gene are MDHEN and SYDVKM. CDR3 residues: CASSSGEIGELFF. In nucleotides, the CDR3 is TGTGCCAGCAGTTCAGGGGAGATCGGGGAGCTGTTTTTT.

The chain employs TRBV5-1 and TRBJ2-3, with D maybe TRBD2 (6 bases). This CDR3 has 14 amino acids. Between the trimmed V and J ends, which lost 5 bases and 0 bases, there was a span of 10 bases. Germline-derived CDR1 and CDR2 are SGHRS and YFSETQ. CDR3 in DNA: TGCGCCAGCAGATCTAGCGAAAGCACAGATACGCAGTATTTT. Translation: CASRSSESTDTQYF.

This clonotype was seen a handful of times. The CDR3 loop is CAWSEAANTEAFF. The DNA for the CDR3 is TGTGCCTGGAGTGAGGCCGCGAACACTGAAGCTTTCTTT. This chain uses TRBV30 with TRBJ1-1, with D unclear. The V end was cut by 1 base, the J end by 1 base, with 7 bases between. The CDR3 has 13 residues. Germline loops: CDR1 GTSNPN, CDR2 SVGIG (reference sequence).

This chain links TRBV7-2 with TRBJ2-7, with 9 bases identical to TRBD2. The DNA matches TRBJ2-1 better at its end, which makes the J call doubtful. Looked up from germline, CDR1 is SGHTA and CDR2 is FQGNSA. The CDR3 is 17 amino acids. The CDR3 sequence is CASSESGGRALRETQFF. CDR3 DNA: TGTGCCAGCAGCGAAAGTGGCGGGAGGGCCCTCAGAGAGACCCAGTTCTTC.

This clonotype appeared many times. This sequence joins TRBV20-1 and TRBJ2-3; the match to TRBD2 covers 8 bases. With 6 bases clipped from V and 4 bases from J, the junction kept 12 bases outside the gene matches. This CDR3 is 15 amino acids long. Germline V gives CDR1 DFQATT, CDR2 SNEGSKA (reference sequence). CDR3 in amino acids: CSALERLASSDTQYF. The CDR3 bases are TGCAGTGCCCTTGAGCGACTAGCGTCTTCAGATACGCAGTATTTT.

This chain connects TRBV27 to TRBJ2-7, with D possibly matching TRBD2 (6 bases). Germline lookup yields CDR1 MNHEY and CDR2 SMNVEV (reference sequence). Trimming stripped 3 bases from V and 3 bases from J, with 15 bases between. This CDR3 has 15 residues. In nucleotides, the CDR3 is TGTGCCAGCAGTTTGAAATGGCGGGGATACTACGAGCAGTACTTC. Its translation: CASSLKWRGYYEQYF.

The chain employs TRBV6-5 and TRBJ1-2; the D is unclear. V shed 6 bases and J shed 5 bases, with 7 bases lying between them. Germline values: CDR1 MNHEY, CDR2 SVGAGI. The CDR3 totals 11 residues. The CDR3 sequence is CASRQQYGYTF. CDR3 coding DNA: TGTGCCAGCAGACAACAGTATGGCTACACCTTC.

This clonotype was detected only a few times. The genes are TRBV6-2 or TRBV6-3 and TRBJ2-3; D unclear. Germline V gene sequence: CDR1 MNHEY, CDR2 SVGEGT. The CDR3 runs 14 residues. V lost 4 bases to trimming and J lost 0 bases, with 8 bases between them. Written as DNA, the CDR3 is TGTGCCAGCAGTTTTCTGGGGAGCACAGATACGCAGTATTTT. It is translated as CASSFLGSTDTQYF.

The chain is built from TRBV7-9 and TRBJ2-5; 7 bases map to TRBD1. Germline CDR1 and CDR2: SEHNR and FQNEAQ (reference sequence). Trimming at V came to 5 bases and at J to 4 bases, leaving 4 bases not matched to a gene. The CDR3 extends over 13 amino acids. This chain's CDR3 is CASSHRGAETQYF. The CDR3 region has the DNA TGTGCCAGCAGCCACAGGGGCGCAGAGACCCAGTACTTC.

The CDR3 protein is CASSYSDSRSYEQYF. CDR3 coding DNA: TGTGCCAGCAGTTACTCCGATTCCCGCTCCTACGAGCAGTACTTC. The chain uses TRBV6-5 and TRBJ2-7; D unresolved. Germline CDR1 MNHEY, CDR2 SVGAGI. The CDR3 spans 15 residues. V was shortened by 0 bases and J by 0 bases, with 9 bases between the two germline ends.

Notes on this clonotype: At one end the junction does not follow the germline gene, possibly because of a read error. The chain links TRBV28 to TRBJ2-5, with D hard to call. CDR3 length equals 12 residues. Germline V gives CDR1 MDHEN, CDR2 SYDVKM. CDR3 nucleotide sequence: TGTTCCAGCAGTTTCATGGGAAGAAAGCAGTACTTC. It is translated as CSSSFMGRKQYF.

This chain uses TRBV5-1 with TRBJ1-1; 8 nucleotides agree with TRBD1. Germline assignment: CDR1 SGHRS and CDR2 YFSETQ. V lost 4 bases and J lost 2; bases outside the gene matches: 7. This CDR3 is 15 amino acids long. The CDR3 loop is CASSGKTGVNTEAFF. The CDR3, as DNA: TGCGCCAGCAGCGGTAAGACAGGGGTCAACACTGAAGCTTTCTTT.

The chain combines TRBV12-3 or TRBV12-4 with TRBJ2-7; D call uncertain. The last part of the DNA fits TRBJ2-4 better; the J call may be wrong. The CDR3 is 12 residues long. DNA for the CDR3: TGTGCCAGCAGTTTGAGTCTATCCATTCAGTACTTC. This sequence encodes CASSLSLSIQYF.

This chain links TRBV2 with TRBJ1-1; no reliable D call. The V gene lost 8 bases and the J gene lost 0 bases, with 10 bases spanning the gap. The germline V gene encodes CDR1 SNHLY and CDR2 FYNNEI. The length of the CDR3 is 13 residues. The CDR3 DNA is TGTGCCAGCGGGCGGGATATGAACACTGAAGCTTTCTTT. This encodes CASGRDMNTEAFF.

This CDR3 reads CASSGGGTVYEQYF. The DNA of the CDR3 is TGTGCCAGCAGCGGGGGAGGGACAGTCTACGAGCAGTACTTC. V is TRBV9 and J is TRBJ2-7; D tentatively fits TRBD1 or TRBD2 (7 bases each). The CDR3 covers 14 residues. V lost 3 bases to trimming and J lost 3 bases, with 13 bases between them. Germline V lookup: CDR1 SGDLS, CDR2 YYNGEE. The entire variable domain, with the rest obtained from reference TRBV9 and TRBJ2-7, is as follows: DSGVTQTPKHLITATGQRVTLRCSPRSGDLSVYWYQQSLDQGLQFLIQYYNGEERAKGNILERFSAQQFPDLHSELNLSSLELGDSALYFCASSGGGTVYEQYFGPGTRLTVT.

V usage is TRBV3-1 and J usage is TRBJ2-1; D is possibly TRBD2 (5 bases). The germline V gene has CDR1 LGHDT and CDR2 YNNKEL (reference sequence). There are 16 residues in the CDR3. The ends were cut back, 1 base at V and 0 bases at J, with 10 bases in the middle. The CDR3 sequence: CASSQGAGSSYNEQFF. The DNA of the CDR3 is TGTGCCAGCAGCCAAGGGGCGGGCAGCTCCTACAATGAGCAGTTCTTC.

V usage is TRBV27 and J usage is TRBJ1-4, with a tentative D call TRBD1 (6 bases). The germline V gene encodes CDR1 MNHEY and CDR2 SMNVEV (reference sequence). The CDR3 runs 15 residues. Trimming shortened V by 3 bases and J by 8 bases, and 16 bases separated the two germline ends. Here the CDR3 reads CASSLGTTPWEKLFF. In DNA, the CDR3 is TGTGCCAGCAGTTTGGGGACAACCCCTTGGGAAAAACTGTTTTTT.

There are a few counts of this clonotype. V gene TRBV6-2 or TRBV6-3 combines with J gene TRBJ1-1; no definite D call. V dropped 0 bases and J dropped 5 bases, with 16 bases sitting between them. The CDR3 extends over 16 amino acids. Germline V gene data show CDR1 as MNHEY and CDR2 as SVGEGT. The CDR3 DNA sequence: TGTGCCAGCAGTTACTCCGGCCGGAGAAGCAGGACTGAAGCTTTCTTT. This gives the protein CASSYSGRRSRTEAFF.

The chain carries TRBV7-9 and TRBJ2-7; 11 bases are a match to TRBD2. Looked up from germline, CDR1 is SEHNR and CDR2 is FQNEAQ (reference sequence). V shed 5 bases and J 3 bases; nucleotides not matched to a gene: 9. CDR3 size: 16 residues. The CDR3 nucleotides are TGTGCCAGCAGCCCAGGGACTAGCGGAGCCCTCTACGAGCAGTACTTC. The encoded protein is CASSPGTSGALYEQYF.

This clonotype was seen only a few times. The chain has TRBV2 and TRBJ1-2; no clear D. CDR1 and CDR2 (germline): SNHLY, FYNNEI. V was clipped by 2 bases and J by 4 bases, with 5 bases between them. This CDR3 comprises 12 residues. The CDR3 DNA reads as TGTGCCAGCAGTGAACAGATCTATGGCTACACCTTC. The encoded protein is CASSEQIYGYTF. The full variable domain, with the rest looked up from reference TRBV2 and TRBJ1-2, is EPEVTQTPSHQVTQMGQEVILRCVPISNHLYFYWYRQILGQKVEFLVSFYNNEISEKSEIFDDQFSVERPDGSNFTLKIRSTKLEDSAMYFCASSEQIYGYTFGSGTRLTVV.

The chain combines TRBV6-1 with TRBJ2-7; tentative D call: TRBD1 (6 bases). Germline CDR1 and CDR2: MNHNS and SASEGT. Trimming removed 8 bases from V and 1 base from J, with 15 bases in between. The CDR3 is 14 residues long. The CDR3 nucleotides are TGTGCCAGCGTGGAAAGGGGGTTTTCCTACGAGCAGTACTTC. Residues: CASVERGFSYEQYF.

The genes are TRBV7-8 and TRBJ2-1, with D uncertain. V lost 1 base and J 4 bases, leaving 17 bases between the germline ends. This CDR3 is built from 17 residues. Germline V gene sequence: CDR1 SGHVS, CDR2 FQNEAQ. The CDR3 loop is CASSLGRGRKGYNEQFF. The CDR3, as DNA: TGTGCCAGCAGCTTAGGTCGAGGCCGGAAGGGATACAATGAGCAGTTCTTC.